This TCR beta chain stems from a study of blood T cells in healthy people across ages. Whole-study findings and limits: No conclusive comparison of naive versus antigen-experienced cells was possible with unsorted PBMCs.

The CDR3 totals 13 residues. CDR1 is DFQATT and CDR2 is SNEGSKA in the germline V gene (reference sequence). This clonotype was seen a handful of times. The target antigen is unknown. Researchers collected about 9.7 milliliters of peripheral blood from every single donor. Next came a second PCR, run for about 7 to 12 cycles, which used a sample-barcoded 5' primer along with a J-beta primer mix. Paired-end reads containing CDR3 totaled no fewer than 3 million for each sample. Via MiXCR, TCRdb re-called the 5' RACE reads, giving one row per CDR3 protein. The repertoire holds about 1.4 million distinct CDR3 sequences, with roughly 60% as singletons.

The gene calls are TRBV20-1 and TRBJ2-4; TRBD2 agrees at 10 bases. Source material: blood. This sequence originates from a man between 18 and 35 years old in good health. The CDR3 coding sequence is TGCGGACTAGCGGCCGTGGGGGAAAACATTCAGTACTTC. Amino acid sequence: CGLAAVGENIQYF.